Following are 2 T cell receptor beta chains from one sample sequenced in a study of blood T cell repertoires in COVID-19. Repertoires were generated with immunoSEQ multiplex PCR, while TCRdb's copy carries only in-frame clones and drops some. The sample consists of about 150,000 clones, approximately 90% of them appearing once. The sequenced sample consisted of PBMCs or T cells enriched from blood (not recorded which). These receptors were collected from a middle-aged woman who had been exposed to COVID-19.

This clone is a singleton in its sample. This chain connects TRBV4-2 to TRBJ1-1; D ambiguous. The V end lost 1 base, the J end lost 6 bases, and 15 bases lay between the germline ends. CDR3 length: 15 residues. Germline CDR1 is LGHNA and CDR2 is YNFKEQ. The CDR3 sequence is CASSQATTLGAEAFF. In DNA form, the CDR3 reads TGTGCCAGCAGCCAAGCGACGACCCTGGGCGCTGAAGCTTTCTTT.

The chain links TRBV6-4 to TRBJ2-5; TRBD2 matches at 13 bases. The CDR3 runs to 15 residues. After removal of 3 bases from V and 2 bases from J, the junction contained 0 bases not matched to a gene. Germline lookup yields CDR1 MRHNA and CDR2 SNTAGT. CDR3 DNA: TGTGCCAGCAGTGAACTAGCGGGGGGGCAAGAGACCCAGTACTTC. This codes for CASSELAGGQETQYF.